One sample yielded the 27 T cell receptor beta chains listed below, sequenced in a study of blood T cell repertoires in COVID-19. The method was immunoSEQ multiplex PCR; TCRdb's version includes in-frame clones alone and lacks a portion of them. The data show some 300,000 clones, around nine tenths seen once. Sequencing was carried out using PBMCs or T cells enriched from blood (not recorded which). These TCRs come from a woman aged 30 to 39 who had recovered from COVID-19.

As DNA, the CDR3 is TGTGCCAGCAGTTTACGGGACAGGGGTGAAAAACTGTTTTTT. Its protein product is CASSLRDRGEKLFF. The rearrangement joins TRBV28 to TRBJ1-4; TRBD1 aligns across 10 bases. V was pared by 2 bases and J by 7 bases, with 1 base of the junction left unmatched. Germline assignment: CDR1 MDHEN and CDR2 SYDVKM. This CDR3 is built from 14 residues.

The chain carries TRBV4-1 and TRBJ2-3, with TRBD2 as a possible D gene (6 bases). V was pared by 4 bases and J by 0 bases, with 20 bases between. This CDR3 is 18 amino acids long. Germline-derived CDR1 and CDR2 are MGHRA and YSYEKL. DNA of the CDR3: TGCGCCAGCAGCCGTTCCCGAGGCGGGGACTCTAGCACAGATACGCAGTATTTT. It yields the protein CASSRSRGGDSSTDTQYF.

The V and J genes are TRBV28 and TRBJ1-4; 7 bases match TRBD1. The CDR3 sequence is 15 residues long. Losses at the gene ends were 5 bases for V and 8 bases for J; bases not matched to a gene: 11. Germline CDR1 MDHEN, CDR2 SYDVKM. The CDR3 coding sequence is TGTGCCAGCAGTCCGGCAGGGGGATCAGCCGAAAAACTGTTTTTT. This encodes CASSPAGGSAEKLFF. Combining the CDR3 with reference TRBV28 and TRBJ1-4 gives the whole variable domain DVKVTQSSRYLVKRTGEKVFLECVQDMDHENMFWYRQDPGLGLRLIYFSYDVKMKEKGDIPEGYSVSREKKERFSLILESASTNQTSMYLCASSPAGGSAEKLFFGSGTQLSVL.

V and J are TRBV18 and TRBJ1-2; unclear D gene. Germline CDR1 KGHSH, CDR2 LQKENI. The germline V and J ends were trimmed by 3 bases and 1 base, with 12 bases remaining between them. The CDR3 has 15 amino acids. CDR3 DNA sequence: TGTGCCAGCTCACCCGGAGGTGATTTTAACTATGGCTACACCTTC. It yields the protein CASSPGGDFNYGYTF.

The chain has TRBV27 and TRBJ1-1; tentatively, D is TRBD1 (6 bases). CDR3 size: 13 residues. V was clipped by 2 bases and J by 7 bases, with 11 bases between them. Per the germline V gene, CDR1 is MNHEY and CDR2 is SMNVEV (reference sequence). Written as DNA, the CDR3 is TGTGCCAGCAGTTTAACAGGGCTGGGTGAAGCTTTCTTT. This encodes CASSLTGLGEAFF.

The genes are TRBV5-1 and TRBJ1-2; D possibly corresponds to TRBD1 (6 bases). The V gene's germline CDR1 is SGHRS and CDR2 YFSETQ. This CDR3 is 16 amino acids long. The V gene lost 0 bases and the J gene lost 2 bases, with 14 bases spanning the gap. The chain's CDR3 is CASSLAGAGANYGYTF. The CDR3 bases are TGCGCCAGCAGCTTGGCCGGCGCGGGGGCAAACTATGGCTACACCTTC.

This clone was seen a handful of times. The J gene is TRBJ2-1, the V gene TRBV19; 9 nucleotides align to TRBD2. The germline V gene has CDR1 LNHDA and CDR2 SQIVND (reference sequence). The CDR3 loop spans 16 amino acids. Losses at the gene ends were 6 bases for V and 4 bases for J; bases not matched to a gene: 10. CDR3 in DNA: TGTGCCAGTAGAGAGGGTCCGGGACTAGCTTACAATGAGCAGTTCTTC. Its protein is CASREGPGLAYNEQFF.

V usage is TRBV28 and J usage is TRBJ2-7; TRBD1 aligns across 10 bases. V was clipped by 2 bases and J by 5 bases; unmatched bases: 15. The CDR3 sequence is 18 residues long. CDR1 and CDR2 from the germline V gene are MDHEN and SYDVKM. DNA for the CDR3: TGTGCCAGCAGTTTACCCCTCTCGACAGGGGGCGGAACAGACGAGCAGTACTTC. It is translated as CASSLPLSTGGGTDEQYF. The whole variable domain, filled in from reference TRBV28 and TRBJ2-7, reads DVKVTQSSRYLVKRTGEKVFLECVQDMDHENMFWYRQDPGLGLRLIYFSYDVKMKEKGDIPEGYSVSREKKERFSLILESASTNQTSMYLCASSLPLSTGGGTDEQYFGPGTRLTVT.

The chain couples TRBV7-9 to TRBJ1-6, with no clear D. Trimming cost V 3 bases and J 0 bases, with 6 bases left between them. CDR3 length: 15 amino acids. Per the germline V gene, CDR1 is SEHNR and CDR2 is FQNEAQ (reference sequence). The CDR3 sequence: CASSFGSSYNSPLHF. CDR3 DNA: TGTGCCAGCAGCTTCGGTAGCTCCTATAATTCACCCCTCCACTTT.

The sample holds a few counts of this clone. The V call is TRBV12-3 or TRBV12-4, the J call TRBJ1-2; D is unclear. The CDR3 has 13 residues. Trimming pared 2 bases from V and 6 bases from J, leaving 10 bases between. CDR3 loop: CASSLIEGNGYTF. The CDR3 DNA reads TGTGCCAGCAGTTTAATCGAGGGCAATGGCTACACCTTC.

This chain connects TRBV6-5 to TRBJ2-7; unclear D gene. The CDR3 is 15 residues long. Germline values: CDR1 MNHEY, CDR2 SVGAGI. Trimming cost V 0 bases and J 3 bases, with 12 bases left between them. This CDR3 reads CASSYSRGGIYEQYF. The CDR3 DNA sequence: TGTGCCAGCAGTTACTCGAGAGGCGGTATCTACGAGCAGTACTTC.

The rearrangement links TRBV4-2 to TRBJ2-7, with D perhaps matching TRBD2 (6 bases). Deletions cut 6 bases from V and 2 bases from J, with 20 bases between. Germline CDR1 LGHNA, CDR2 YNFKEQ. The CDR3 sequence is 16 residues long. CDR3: CASRNLRDSATYEQYF. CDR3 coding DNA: TGTGCCAGCAGAAATCTCCGGGACTCCGCCACCTACGAGCAGTACTTC.

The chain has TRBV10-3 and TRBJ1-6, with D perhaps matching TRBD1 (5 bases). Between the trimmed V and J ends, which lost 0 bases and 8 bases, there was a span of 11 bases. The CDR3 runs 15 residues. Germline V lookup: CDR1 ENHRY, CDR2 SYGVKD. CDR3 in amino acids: CAISESGGLDSPLHF. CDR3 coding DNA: TGTGCCATCAGTGAGTCGGGGGGGTTGGATTCACCCCTCCACTTT.

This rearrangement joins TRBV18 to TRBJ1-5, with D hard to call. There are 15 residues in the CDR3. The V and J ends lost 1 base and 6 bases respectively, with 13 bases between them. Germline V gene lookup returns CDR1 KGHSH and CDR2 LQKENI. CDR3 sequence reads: CASSPLMGVVQPQHF. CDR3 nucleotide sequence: TGTGCCAGCTCACCACTGATGGGAGTTGTTCAGCCCCAGCATTTT.

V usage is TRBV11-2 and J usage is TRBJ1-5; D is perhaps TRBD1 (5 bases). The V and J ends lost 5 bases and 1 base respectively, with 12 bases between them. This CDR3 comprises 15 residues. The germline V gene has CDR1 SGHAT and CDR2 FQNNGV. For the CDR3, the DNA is TGTGCCAGCAGCCCGGCGGGGGGGAGCAATCAGCCCCAGCATTTT. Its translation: CASSPAGGSNQPQHF.

The CDR3 region has the DNA TGCAGCGTTAGGGGGTGGGTCACTGAAGCTTTCTTT. It yields the protein CSVRGWVTEAFF. V gene TRBV29-1 combines with J gene TRBJ1-1, with D perhaps matching TRBD1 (6 bases). Between the trimmed V and J ends, which lost 5 bases and 4 bases, there was a span of 11 bases. Germline lookup yields CDR1 SQVTM and CDR2 ANQGSEA. This CDR3 has 12 amino acids.

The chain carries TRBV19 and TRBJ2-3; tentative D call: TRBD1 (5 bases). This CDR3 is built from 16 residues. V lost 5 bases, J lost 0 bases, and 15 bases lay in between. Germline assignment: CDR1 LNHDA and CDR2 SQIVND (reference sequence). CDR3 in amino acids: CASSGATASSTDTQYF. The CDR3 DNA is TGTGCCAGTAGTGGGGCGACAGCTTCTAGCACAGATACGCAGTATTTT.

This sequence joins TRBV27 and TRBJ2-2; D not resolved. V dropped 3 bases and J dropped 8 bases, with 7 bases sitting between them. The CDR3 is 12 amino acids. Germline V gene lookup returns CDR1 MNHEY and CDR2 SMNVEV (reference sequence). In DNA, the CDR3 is TGTGCCAGCAGTTTTTACGAGGGGGAGCTGTTTTTT. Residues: CASSFYEGELFF.

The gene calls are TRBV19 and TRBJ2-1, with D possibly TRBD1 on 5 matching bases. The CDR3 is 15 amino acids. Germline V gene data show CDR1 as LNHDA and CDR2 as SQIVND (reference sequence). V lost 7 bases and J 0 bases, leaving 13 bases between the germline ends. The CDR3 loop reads CASTQGSSSYNEQFF. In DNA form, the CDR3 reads TGTGCCAGTACCCAGGGAAGTAGCTCCTACAATGAGCAGTTCTTC.

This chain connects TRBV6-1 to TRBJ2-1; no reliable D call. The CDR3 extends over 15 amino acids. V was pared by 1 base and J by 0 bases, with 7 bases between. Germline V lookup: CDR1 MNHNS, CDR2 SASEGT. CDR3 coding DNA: TGTGCCAGCAGTGAAGGTGTATACTCCTACAATGAGCAGTTCTTC. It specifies CASSEGVYSYNEQFF.

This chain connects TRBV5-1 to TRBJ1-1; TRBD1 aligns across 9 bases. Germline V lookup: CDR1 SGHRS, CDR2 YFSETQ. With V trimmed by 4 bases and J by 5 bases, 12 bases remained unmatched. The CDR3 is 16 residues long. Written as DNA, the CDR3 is TGCGCCAGCAGCCGTGATACAGGGGGCACGGGGACTGAAGCTTTCTTT. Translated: CASSRDTGGTGTEAFF.

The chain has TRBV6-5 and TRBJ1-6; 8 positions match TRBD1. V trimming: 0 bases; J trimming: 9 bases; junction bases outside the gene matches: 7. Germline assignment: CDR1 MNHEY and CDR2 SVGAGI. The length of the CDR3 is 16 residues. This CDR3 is CASSYSSGQEGSPLHF. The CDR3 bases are TGTGCCAGCAGTTACTCTTCGGGACAGGAGGGTTCACCCCTCCACTTT.

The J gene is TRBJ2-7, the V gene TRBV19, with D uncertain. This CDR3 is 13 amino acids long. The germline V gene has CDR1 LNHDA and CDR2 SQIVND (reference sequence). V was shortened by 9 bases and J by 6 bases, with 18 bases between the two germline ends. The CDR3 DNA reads TGTGCCAGCAATACAAATGCGGTGGGCGAGCAGTACTTC. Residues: CASNTNAVGEQYF.

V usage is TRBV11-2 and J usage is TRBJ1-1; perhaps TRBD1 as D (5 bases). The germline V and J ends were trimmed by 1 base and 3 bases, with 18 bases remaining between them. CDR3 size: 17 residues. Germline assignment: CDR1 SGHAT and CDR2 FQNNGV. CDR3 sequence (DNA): TGTGCCAGCAGCTTAGTGAGTGAGCAGGGAAGTGACACTGAAGCTTTCTTT. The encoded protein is CASSLVSEQGSDTEAFF.

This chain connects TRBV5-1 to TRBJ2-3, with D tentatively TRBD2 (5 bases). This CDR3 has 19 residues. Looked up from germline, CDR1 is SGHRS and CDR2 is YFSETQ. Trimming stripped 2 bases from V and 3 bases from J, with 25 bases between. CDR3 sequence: CASSLYLSAMGPGTDTQYF. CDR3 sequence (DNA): TGCGCCAGCAGCTTATATTTATCGGCAATGGGTCCGGGGACAGATACGCAGTATTTT.

CDR3 nucleotide sequence: TGTGCCAGCAGTTACTCGCAGGACAGGTACCACGAGCAGTACTTC. Amino acid sequence: CASSYSQDRYHEQYF. The V gene is TRBV6-5, the J gene TRBJ2-7; 7 bases are shared with TRBD1. The trim removed 0 bases at V and 5 bases at J, leaving 7 bases unmatched. The CDR3 is 15 amino acids. From germline, CDR1 is MNHEY and CDR2 SVGAGI.

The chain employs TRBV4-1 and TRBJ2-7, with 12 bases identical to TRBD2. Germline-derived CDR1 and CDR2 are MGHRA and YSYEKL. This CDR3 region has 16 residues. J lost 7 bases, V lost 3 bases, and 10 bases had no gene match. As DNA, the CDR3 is TGCGCCAGCAGCCAGCCTACTAGCGGGAGGTTAAGGGAGCAGTACTTC. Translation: CASSQPTSGRLREQYF.